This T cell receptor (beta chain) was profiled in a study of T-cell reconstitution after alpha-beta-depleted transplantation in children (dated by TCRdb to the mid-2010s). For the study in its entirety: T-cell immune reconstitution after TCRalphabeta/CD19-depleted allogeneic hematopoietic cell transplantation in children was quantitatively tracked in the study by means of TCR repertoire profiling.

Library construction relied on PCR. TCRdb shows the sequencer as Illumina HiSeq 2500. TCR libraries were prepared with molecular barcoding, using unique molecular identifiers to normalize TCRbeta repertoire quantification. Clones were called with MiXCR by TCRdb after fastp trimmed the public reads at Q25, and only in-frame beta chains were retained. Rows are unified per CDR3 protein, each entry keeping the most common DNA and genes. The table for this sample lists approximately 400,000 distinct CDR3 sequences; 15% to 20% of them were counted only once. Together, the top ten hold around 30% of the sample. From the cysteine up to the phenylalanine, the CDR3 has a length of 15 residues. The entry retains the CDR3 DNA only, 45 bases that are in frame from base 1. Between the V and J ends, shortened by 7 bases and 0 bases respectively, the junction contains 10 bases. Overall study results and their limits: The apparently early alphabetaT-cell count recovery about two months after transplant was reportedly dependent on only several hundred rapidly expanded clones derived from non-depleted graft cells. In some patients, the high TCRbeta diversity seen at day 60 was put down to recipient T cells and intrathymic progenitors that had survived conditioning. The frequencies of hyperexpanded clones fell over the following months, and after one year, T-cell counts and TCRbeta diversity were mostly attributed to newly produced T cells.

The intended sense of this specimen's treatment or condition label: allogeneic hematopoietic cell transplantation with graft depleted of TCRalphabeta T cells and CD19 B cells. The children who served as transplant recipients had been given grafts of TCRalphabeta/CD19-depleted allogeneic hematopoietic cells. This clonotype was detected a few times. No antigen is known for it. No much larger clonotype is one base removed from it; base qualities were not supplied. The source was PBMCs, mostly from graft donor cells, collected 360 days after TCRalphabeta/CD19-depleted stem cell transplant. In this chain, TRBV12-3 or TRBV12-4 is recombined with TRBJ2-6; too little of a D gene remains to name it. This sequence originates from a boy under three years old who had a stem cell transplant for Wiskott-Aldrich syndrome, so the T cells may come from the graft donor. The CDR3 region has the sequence CASNDAASGANVLTF. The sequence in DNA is TGTGCCAGCAACGATGCCGCCTCTGGGGCCAACGTCCTGACTTTC.